Only a few counts were recorded for the clone carrying this T cell receptor (beta chain). The antigen is undetermined. The CDR3 extends over 14 amino acids. V dropped 2 bases and J dropped 3 bases, with 11 bases sitting between them. The V gene's germline CDR1 is SGHAT and CDR2 FQNNGV. The data were taken from a study of response to subunit inactivated influenza vaccine. General study findings and limits: The authors suggested that every seasonal influenza vaccination recruits few new T cells.

Using its own MiXCR run on the RT-PCR reads, TCRdb lists one record per CDR3 protein. This table holds 200,000 to 300,000 distinct CDR3 sequences, less than 15% found once. The V and J genes are TRBV11-2 and TRBJ2-7, with D uncertain. The sample here was non-naive T cells sorted from PBMCs, taken 14 days before vaccination. This receptor was identified in a man aged 50-59 years who received an inactivated influenza vaccine. The CDR3 bases are TGTGCCAGCAGCTTATCGGTCAAAGGCTACGAGCAGTACTTC. Amino acid sequence: CASSLSVKGYEQYF.